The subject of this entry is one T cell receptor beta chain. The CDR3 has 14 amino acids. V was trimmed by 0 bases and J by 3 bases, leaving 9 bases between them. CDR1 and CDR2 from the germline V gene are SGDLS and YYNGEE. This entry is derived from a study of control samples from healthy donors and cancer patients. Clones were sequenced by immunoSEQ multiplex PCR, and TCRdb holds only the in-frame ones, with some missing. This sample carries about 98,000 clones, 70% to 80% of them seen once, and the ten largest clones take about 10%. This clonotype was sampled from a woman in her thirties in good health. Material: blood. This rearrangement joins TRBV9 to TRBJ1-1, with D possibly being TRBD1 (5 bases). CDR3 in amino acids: CASSVVGDYTEAFF. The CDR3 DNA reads TGTGCCAGCAGCGTAGTAGGGGACTACACTGAAGCTTTCTTT.